The 10 T cell receptor beta chains reported below all come from one sample, sequenced in a study of T cells in localized non-small cell lung cancer. TCRdb's copy holds only in-frame clones and misses some; the assay was immunoSEQ multiplex PCR. The sample yields nearly 25,000 clones, 80% to 95% seen once. The starting material was peripheral blood, obtained before any cancer treatment. Receptors were obtained from a man aged 40-75 years with stage III squamous cell lung carcinoma.

The V call is TRBV7-2, the J call TRBJ2-1; D possibly uses TRBD1 or TRBD2 (5 bases each). The CDR3 runs 16 residues. V shed 4 bases and J shed 3 bases, with 16 bases lying between them. Germline lookup yields CDR1 SGHTA and CDR2 FQGNSA. CDR3: CASSSLMRGVYNEQFF. In DNA form, the CDR3 reads TGTGCCAGCAGCTCCCTTATGAGGGGTGTCTACAATGAGCAGTTCTTC.

The chain employs TRBV5-5 and TRBJ2-5, with 8 bases matching TRBD2. The ends lost 4 bases at V and 2 bases at J; junction bases unmatched: 7. Per the germline V gene, CDR1 is SGHKS and CDR2 is YYEKEE (reference sequence). The CDR3 covers 15 residues. The CDR3, as DNA: TGTGCCAGCAGCCGTTGGACTAGCCGTCAAGAGACCCAGTACTTC. Its protein product is CASSRWTSRQETQYF.

This chain uses TRBV27 with TRBJ2-5, with 8 bases that match TRBD2. Germline V gives CDR1 MNHEY, CDR2 SMNVEV (reference sequence). V was pared by 0 bases and J by 6 bases, with 9 bases of the junction left unmatched. This CDR3 region has 16 residues. The CDR3 region has the DNA TGTGCCAGCAGTTTATCTCCGGGGGGGCCTTTGCAGACCCAGTACTTC. Encoded protein: CASSLSPGGPLQTQYF.

The J gene is TRBJ1-6, the V gene TRBV11-3; no definite D call. This CDR3 comprises 13 residues. Trimming removed 2 bases at V and 8 bases at J, with 7 bases between. The germline CDR1 and CDR2 sequences are SGHNT and YENEEA. CDR3 in amino acids: CASSLTLDSPLHF. CDR3 bases: TGTGCCAGCAGCTTAACCCTGGATTCACCCCTCCACTTT.

The chain recombines TRBV19 with TRBJ2-1; no clear D. Trimming took 3 bases from V and 6 from J, leaving 12 bases between them. Germline V gene data show CDR1 as LNHDA and CDR2 as SQIVND (reference sequence). The length of the CDR3 is 14 residues. CDR3: CASSIPGRINEQFF. The DNA for the CDR3 is TGTGCCAGTAGTATCCCAGGACGGATCAATGAGCAGTTCTTC.

The V gene is TRBV14, the J gene TRBJ2-3; 15 bases align to TRBD2. The germline V gene has CDR1 SGHDN and CDR2 FVKESK. The CDR3 totals 20 residues. V lost 4 bases to trimming and J lost 3 bases; unmatched junction nucleotides: 14. CDR3 nucleotide sequence: TGTGCCAGCAGCCTGGGACTAGCGGGAGGATATACACAGGGTACAGATACGCAGTATTTT. This codes for CASSLGLAGGYTQGTDTQYF.

The chain has TRBV5-1 and TRBJ2-7; D gene uncertain. The CDR3 extends over 13 amino acids. V dropped 0 bases and J dropped 3 bases, with 7 bases sitting between them. The V gene's germline CDR1 is SGHRS and CDR2 YFSETQ. For the CDR3, the DNA is TGCGCCAGCAGCTTGGTGGTTGACTACGAGCAGTACTTC. This translates into CASSLVVDYEQYF.

Here the CDR3 DNA reads TGTGCCAGCAGTGAGGGGGAGGCGGAGACCCAGTACTTC. Amino acids: CASSEGEAETQYF. The chain has TRBV6-1 and TRBJ2-5; the D gene is possibly TRBD2 (6 bases). Looked up from germline, CDR1 is MNHNS and CDR2 is SASEGT. CDR3 length: 13 residues. Trimming left V 3 bases short and J 5 bases short, with 10 bases between.

Of note for this clone: This same CDR3 is encoded by further DNA sequences in the sample. This sequence joins TRBV5-4 and TRBJ2-2, with D possibly TRBD2 on 5 matching bases. Looked up from germline, CDR1 is SGHNT and CDR2 is YYREEE (reference sequence). The V and J ends lost 4 bases and 5 bases respectively, with 12 bases between them. The CDR3 has 14 amino acids. CDR3 DNA: TGTGCCAGCAGCCCGACTGGAGGAACCGGGGAGCTGTTTTTT. This encodes CASSPTGGTGELFF.

This rearrangement joins TRBV11-2 to TRBJ1-5; TRBD1 aligns across 7 bases. The length of the CDR3 is 13 residues. V shed 3 bases and J 4 bases; nucleotides not matched to a gene: 0. Per the germline V gene, CDR1 is SGHAT and CDR2 is FQNNGV. CDR3 nucleotide sequence: TGTGCCAGCAGCTTGGGACAGAATCAGCCCCAGCATTTT. It translates to CASSLGQNQPQHF. Full variable domain (rest looked up from reference TRBV11-2 and TRBJ1-5): EAGVAQSPRYKIIEKRQSVAFWCNPISGHATLYWYQQILGQGPKLLIQFQNNGVVDDSQLPKDRFSAERLKGVDSTLKIQPAKLEDSAVYLCASSLGQNQPQHFGDGTRLSIL.